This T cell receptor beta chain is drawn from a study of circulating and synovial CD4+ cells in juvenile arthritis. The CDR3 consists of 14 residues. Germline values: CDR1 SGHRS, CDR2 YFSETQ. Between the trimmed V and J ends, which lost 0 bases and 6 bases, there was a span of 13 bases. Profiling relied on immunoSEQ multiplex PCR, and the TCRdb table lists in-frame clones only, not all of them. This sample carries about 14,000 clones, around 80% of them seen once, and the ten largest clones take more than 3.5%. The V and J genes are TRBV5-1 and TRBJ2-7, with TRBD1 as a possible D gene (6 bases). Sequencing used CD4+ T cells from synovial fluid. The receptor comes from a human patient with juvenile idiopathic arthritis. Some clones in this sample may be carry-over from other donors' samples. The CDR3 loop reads CASSLDRAPSEQYF. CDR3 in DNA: TGCGCCAGCAGCTTGGACAGGGCCCCCTCCGAGCAGTACTTC.